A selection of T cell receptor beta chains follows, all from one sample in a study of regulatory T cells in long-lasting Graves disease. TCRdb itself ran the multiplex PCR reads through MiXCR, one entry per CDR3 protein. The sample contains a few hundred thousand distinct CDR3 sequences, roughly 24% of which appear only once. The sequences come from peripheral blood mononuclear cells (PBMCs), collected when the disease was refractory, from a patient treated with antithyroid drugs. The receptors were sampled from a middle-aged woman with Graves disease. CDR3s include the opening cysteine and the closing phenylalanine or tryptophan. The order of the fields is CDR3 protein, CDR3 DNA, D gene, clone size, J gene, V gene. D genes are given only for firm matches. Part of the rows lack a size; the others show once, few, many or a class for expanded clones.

cdr3_aa: CASRRTSGSIYEQYF; cdr3_nt: TGTGCCAGCAGGAGGACTAGCGGGAGTATTTACGAGCAGTACTTC; d_call: TRBD2; clone_size: many; j_call: TRBJ2-7; v_call: TRBV2
cdr3_aa: CASRGQVKAPLHF; cdr3_nt: TGTGCCAGCAGGGGACAGGTGAAGGCTCCCCTCCACTTT; d_call: TRBD1; clone_size: many; j_call: TRBJ1-6; v_call: TRBV28
cdr3_aa: CASSAWDRDKNIQYF; cdr3_nt: TGTGCCAGCAGTGCTTGGGACAGGGACAAAAACATTCAGTACTTC; d_call: TRBD1; clone_size: few; j_call: TRBJ2-4; v_call: TRBV6-1
cdr3_aa: CASSLSHGSSYEQYF; cdr3_nt: TGTGCCAGCAGCTTAAGTCACGGTAGCTCCTACGAGCAGTACTTC; d_call: -; clone_size: -; j_call: TRBJ2-7; v_call: TRBV11-2
cdr3_aa: CASNSLLGKVREQYF; cdr3_nt: TGTGCCAGCAACTCTCTGTTGGGGAAAGTTCGCGAGCAGTACTTC; d_call: -; clone_size: few; j_call: TRBJ2-7; v_call: TRBV6-1
cdr3_aa: CASRFWGLRETQYF; cdr3_nt: TGTGCCAGCAGGTTTTGGGGCCTCCGAGAGACCCAGTACTTC; d_call: -; clone_size: many; j_call: TRBJ2-5; v_call: TRBV2
cdr3_aa: CASKTGTTGELFF; cdr3_nt: TGCGCCAGCAAGACTGGGACCACCGGGGAGCTGTTTTTT; d_call: -; clone_size: -; j_call: TRBJ2-2; v_call: TRBV5-1
cdr3_aa: CSVEVETQYF; cdr3_nt: TGCAGCGTTGAAGTAGAGACCCAGTACTTC; d_call: -; clone_size: many; j_call: TRBJ2-5; v_call: TRBV29-1
cdr3_aa: CATSVPGQGRTDTQYF; cdr3_nt: TGTGCCACCAGTGTCCCTGGACAGGGGAGGACAGATACGCAGTATTTT; d_call: TRBD1; clone_size: -; j_call: TRBJ2-3; v_call: TRBV24-1
cdr3_aa: CASSRQPNEQGMSGELFF; cdr3_nt: TGTGCCAGCAGCCGACAACCGAACGAACAGGGGATGAGCGGGGAGCTGTTTTTT; d_call: TRBD1; clone_size: few; j_call: TRBJ2-2; v_call: TRBV7-3
cdr3_aa: CASSPGPTSEAFF; cdr3_nt: TGTGCCAGCAGTCCGGGTCCAACCTCTGAAGCTTTCTTT; d_call: -; clone_size: many; j_call: TRBJ1-1; v_call: TRBV27
cdr3_aa: CASKIGGGSPDTQYF; cdr3_nt: TGTGCCAGCAAAATTGGGGGGGGGAGCCCAGATACGCAGTATTTT; d_call: TRBD2; clone_size: -; j_call: TRBJ2-3; v_call: TRBV2
cdr3_aa: CASSQGLGRDSPLHF; cdr3_nt: TGTGCCAGCAGCCAAGGGCTGGGGAGGGATTCACCCCTCCACTTT; d_call: -; clone_size: -; j_call: TRBJ1-6; v_call: TRBV3-1
cdr3_aa: CASSSLGTHYGYTF; cdr3_nt: TGTGCCAGCAGCTCCCTCGGGACACATTATGGCTACACCTTC; d_call: -; clone_size: once; j_call: TRBJ1-2; v_call: TRBV7-2
cdr3_aa: CASSLTGRYEQYF; cdr3_nt: TGTGCCAGCAGCTTAACAGGGAGGTACGAGCAGTACTTC; d_call: -; clone_size: many; j_call: TRBJ2-7; v_call: TRBV19
cdr3_aa: CASSQDPWGYGYTF; cdr3_nt: TGTGCCAGCAGCCAAGATCCCTGGGGCTATGGCTACACCTTC; d_call: -; clone_size: -; j_call: TRBJ1-2; v_call: TRBV3-1
cdr3_aa: CASSLAGGKNTEAFF; cdr3_nt: TGTGCCAGCAGCTTGGCCGGGGGGAAGAACACTGAAGCTTTCTTT; d_call: -; clone_size: -; j_call: TRBJ1-1; v_call: TRBV5-6
cdr3_aa: CASSFRQTEAFF; cdr3_nt: TGTGCCAGCAGTTTTCGGCAGACTGAAGCTTTCTTT; d_call: -; clone_size: many; j_call: TRBJ1-1; v_call: TRBV28
cdr3_aa: CASSLAHSSYEQYF; cdr3_nt: TGTGCCAGCAGCTTAGCCCATAGCTCCTACGAGCAGTACTTC; d_call: -; clone_size: many; j_call: TRBJ2-7; v_call: TRBV7-2
cdr3_aa: CSASATLNTGELFF; cdr3_nt: TGCAGCGCCTCAGCGACTTTGAACACCGGGGAGCTGTTTTTT; d_call: -; clone_size: -; j_call: TRBJ2-2; v_call: TRBV29-1
cdr3_aa: CSASPGGTAQTTLHF; cdr3_nt: TGCAGTGCTTCCCCTGGGGGGACCGCGCAGACAACCCTCCACTTT; d_call: -; clone_size: few; j_call: TRBJ1-6; v_call: TRBV20-1
cdr3_aa: CASSLRTLTLYQPQHF; cdr3_nt: TGTGCCAGTAGTCTGCGGACGCTCACGCTCTATCAGCCCCAACATTTT; d_call: -; clone_size: -; j_call: TRBJ1-5; v_call: TRBV19
cdr3_aa: CASRSSGTGNTIYF; cdr3_nt: TGTGCCAGCAGGTCCTCAGGAACTGGAAACACCATATATTTT; d_call: -; clone_size: -; j_call: TRBJ1-3; v_call: TRBV6-2/TRBV6-3
cdr3_aa: CASSLEASGSWTGELFF; cdr3_nt: TGTGCCAGCAGCTTAGAAGCTAGCGGGAGTTGGACCGGGGAGCTGTTTTTT; d_call: TRBD2; clone_size: -; j_call: TRBJ2-2; v_call: TRBV7-9
cdr3_aa: CATSRKDRGRAGELFF; cdr3_nt: TGTGCCACCAGCAGGAAGGACAGGGGTCGGGCCGGGGAGCTGTTTTTT; d_call: TRBD1; clone_size: many; j_call: TRBJ2-2; v_call: TRBV15
cdr3_aa: CSVEDFWSGGETQYF; cdr3_nt: TGCAGCGTTGAAGATTTTTGGAGCGGGGGAGAGACCCAGTACTTC; d_call: TRBD2; clone_size: few; j_call: TRBJ2-5; v_call: TRBV29-1
cdr3_aa: CSARRQKGVETQYF; cdr3_nt: TGCAGTGCTAGACGGCAGAAGGGTGTGGAGACCCAGTACTTC; d_call: -; clone_size: -; j_call: TRBJ2-5; v_call: TRBV20-1
cdr3_aa: CASSWGLAGGEQYF; cdr3_nt: TGTGCCAGCAGTTGGGGACTAGCGGGAGGCGAGCAGTACTTC; d_call: TRBD2; clone_size: few; j_call: TRBJ2-7; v_call: TRBV6-5
cdr3_aa: CASSHGQGARETQYF; cdr3_nt: TGTGCCAGCAGCCACGGACAGGGGGCGAGGGAGACCCAGTACTTC; d_call: TRBD1; clone_size: -; j_call: TRBJ2-5; v_call: TRBV7-9
cdr3_aa: CASSRKWEQFF; cdr3_nt: TGTGCCAGCAGCCGGAAGTGGGAGCAGTTCTTC; d_call: -; clone_size: many; j_call: TRBJ2-1; v_call: TRBV11-2
cdr3_aa: CAISKGTGGEQYF; cdr3_nt: TGTGCCATCAGTAAAGGGACAGGGGGGGAGCAGTACTTC; d_call: TRBD1; clone_size: -; j_call: TRBJ2-7; v_call: TRBV10-3
cdr3_aa: CASSLWFGTIRETQYF; cdr3_nt: TGTGCCAGCAGTTTATGGTTCGGGACGATACGAGAGACCCAGTACTTC; d_call: -; clone_size: -; j_call: TRBJ2-5; v_call: TRBV28
cdr3_aa: CASSSKPGFTSYGYTF; cdr3_nt: TGTGCCAGTAGTTCCAAGCCGGGATTCACAAGCTATGGCTACACCTTC; d_call: -; clone_size: few; j_call: TRBJ1-2; v_call: TRBV19
cdr3_aa: CASSEQGFNTGELFF; cdr3_nt: TGTGCCAGCAGCGAACAGGGTTTCAACACCGGGGAGCTGTTTTTT; d_call: -; clone_size: many; j_call: TRBJ2-2; v_call: TRBV11-1
cdr3_aa: CASSYSLWPGDYGYTF; cdr3_nt: TGTGCCAGCAGCTATAGTCTCTGGCCAGGAGACTATGGCTACACCTTC; d_call: -; clone_size: -; j_call: TRBJ1-2; v_call: TRBV6-1